This T cell receptor beta chain was captured by sequencing in a study of cytomegalovirus exposure and HLA in healthy donors. Broader study findings: Researchers had no immune exposure information except CMV serostatus available. Data from an earlier analysis indicated that most TCR beta V segments were productive either about 87% or about 30% of the time. An Asian-associated ancestry cluster reportedly showed fewer N-insertions than the approximately 670-donor mean in a later analysis. In a later analysis, most CMV-associated TCR beta chains appeared HLA-restricted.

This CDR3 region has 14 residues. Germline CDR1 SGHTA, CDR2 FQGNSA. The V segment lost 3 bases and the J segment 7 bases; nucleotides outside the gene matches: 8. As for this clone: The antigen remains undetermined.

The PCR had 60 Vbeta and 13 Jbeta primers. Sequencing used immunoSEQ multiplex PCR; TCRdb keeps in-frame clones, though not all of them. Of about 110,000 clones in the sample, around 81% were seen once. V usage is TRBV7-2 and J usage is TRBJ1-2; 7 bases map to TRBD1. Sequencing was performed on PBMCs. The clonotype was recovered from a woman aged 25 to 39 in good health and CMV-seronegative. DNA for the CDR3: TGTGCCAGCAGCTTCGACAGGGAAGGTGGTGGCTACACCTTC. Translated: CASSFDREGGGYTF. Full variable domain (missing parts from reference TRBV7-2 and TRBJ1-2): GAGVSQSPSNKVTEKGKDVELRCDPISGHTALYWYRQSLGQGLEFLIYFQGNSAPDKSGLPSDRFSAERTGGSVSTLTIQRTQQEDSAVYLCASSFDREGGGYTFGSGTRLTVV.